This is a list of T cell receptor beta chains from one sample in a study of T cell changes during pregnancy in multiple sclerosis. Assay: immunoSEQ multiplex PCR; the TCRdb copy retains only in-frame clones and omits some. The top ten clones hold about 3% of a sample with some 54,000 clones, approximately 94% of them seen once. The starting material was CD8+ T cells from peripheral blood mononuclear cells, obtained in the third trimester of pregnancy. The receptors here all came from a female donor with multiple sclerosis, enrolled in a pregnancy study. Both conserved end residues are part of each CDR3. Each record gives: CDR3 length, V gene, CDR3 protein.

>15|TRBV2
CASSEAYRTGNTQYF
>15|TRBV5-1
CASSWGSDRVEPQHF
>16|TRBV4-3
CASSQDYRGVMDTIYF
>17|TRBV4-1
CASSQGVGGRGTGELFF
>19|TRBV13
CASSLSPDSRTPSSYEQYF
>15|TRBV13
CASSLGAAAQETQYF
>18|TRBV6-1
CASSGGAGTSEHTGELFF
>16|TRBV30
CAWSVGGGSLYNEQFF
>13|TRBV28
CASSFTYVNEQFF
>13|TRBV7-9
CASSPQVDNEQFF
>16|TRBV5-6
CASSTLTGDSYNEQFF
>16|TRBV4-3
CASSQGTSGSSDEQFF
>16|TRBV2
CASSEFRVGERGELFF
>15|TRBV6-5
CASPSSGPFSYEQYF
>16|TRBV5-1
CASMVGWGGLNTEAFF
>15|TRBV25-1
CASSAIGGIHNEQFF
>13|TRBV13
CASSSTAEIEAFF
>13|TRBV6-4
CASSSSNTGELFF
>15|TRBV11-2
CASSLALAVTYEQYF
>16|TRBV27
CASSLLLGQGPSEQYF
>16|TRBV6-5
CASSFQDRTFGYGYTF
>14|TRBV11-2
CASSLDGLNTEAFF